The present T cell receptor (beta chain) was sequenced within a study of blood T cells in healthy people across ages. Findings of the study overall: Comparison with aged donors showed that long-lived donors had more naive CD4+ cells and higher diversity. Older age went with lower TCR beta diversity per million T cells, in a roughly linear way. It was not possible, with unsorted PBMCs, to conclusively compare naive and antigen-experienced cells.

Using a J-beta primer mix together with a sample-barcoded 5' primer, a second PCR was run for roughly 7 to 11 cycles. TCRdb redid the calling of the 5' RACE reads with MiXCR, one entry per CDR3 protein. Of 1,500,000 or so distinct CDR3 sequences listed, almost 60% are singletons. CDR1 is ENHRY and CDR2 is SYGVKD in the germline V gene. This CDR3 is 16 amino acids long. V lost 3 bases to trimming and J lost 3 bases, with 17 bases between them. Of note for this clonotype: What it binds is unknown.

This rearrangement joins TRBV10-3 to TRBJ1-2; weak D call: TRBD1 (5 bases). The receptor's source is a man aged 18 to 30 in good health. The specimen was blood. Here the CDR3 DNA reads TGTGCCATCAGTGAATATCGCAGGGACTCACACTATGGCTACACCTTC. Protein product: CAISEYRRDSHYGYTF.